The TCR beta chain described here comes from a study of blood T cell repertoires in COVID-19. Study-level information: COVID-19 samples, acute and convalescent, were from the United States, Italy and Spain.

Germline V gene data show CDR1 as DFQATT and CDR2 as SNEGSKA (reference sequence). This CDR3 is 11 amino acids long. V shed 3 bases and J shed 8 bases, with 7 bases lying between them. Cohort assignment relied on participant-reported clinical history. Two negative PCRs, clearance, or symptom resolution characterized the recovered Cohort 3 donors. Source study methods: Nucleated cell counts were estimated from reference gene primer amplification. Here immunoSEQ multiplex PCR was the method, and the copy in TCRdb shows in-frame clones only, minus some. The V and J calls and the clone size are those of that table, but D and trimming were determined from the DNA. The top ten hold about 2.6% of the sample, which has roughly 200,000 clones, about 87% seen once.

This receptor was obtained from a woman younger than 45 who had recovered from COVID-19. The material sequenced was PBMCs or T cells enriched from blood (not recorded which). The chain combines TRBV20-1 with TRBJ2-2; D is undetermined. CDR3 coding DNA: TGCAGTGCTAGTCTCCCTGGGGAGCTGTTTTTT. It translates to CSASLPGELFF.